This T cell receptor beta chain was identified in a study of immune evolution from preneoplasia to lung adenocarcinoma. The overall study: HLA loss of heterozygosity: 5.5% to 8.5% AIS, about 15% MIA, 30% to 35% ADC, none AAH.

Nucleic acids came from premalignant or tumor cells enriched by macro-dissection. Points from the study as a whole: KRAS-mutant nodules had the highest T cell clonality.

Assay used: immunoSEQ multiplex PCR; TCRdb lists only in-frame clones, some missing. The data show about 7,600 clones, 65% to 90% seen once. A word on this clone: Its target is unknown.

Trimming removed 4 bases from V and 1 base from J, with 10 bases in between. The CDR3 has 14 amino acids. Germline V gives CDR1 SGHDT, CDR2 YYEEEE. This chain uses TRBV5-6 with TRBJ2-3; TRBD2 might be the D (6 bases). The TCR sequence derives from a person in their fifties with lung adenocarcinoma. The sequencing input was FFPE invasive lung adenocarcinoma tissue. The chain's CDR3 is CASSKTGGTDTQYF. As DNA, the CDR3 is TGTGCCAGCAGCAAAACGGGGGGCACAGATACGCAGTATTTT.